A selection of T cell receptor beta chains follows, all from one sample in a study of blood T cell repertoires in COVID-19. Generated by immunoSEQ multiplex PCR, the TCRdb table keeps only in-frame clones and is missing some. The sample consists of about 150,000 clones, around 90% of them appearing once. Sequencing used peripheral blood. The receptor set was obtained from a young man with COVID-19, enrolled during active disease. The CDR3 runs from the conserved cysteine through the conserved F or W. The D gene is left open where the match is weak. Clone size appears in some rows only: once, few, many, or a class for an expanded clone.

V gene	J gene	clone size	D gene	CDR3 DNA	CDR3 protein
TRBV15	TRBJ2-1	NA	TRBD2	TGTGCCACCGGAGCTAGCGGGAGCAGGGATGAGCAGTTCTTC	CATGASGSRDEQFF
TRBV28	TRBJ2-4	NA	TRBD1	TGTGCCAGCAGTTCCGGGACAGGGGACATTCAGTACTTC	CASSSGTGDIQYF
TRBV7-9	TRBJ2-7	NA	TRBD2	TGTGCCAGCAGCTTCGGACTAGCGGGAGCGGGCGAGCAGTACTTC	CASSFGLAGAGEQYF
TRBV11-2	TRBJ2-2	NA	TRBD1	TGTGCCAGCAGCTTTGAGATAGGGGGCCCCTCCGGGGAGCTGTTTTTT	CASSFEIGGPSGELFF
TRBV4-3	TRBJ1-2	NA	NA	TGCGCCAGCAGCCAAGATATGCGGTCCTACACCTTC	CASSQDMRSYTF
TRBV7-9	TRBJ1-6	NA	NA	TGTGCCAGCAGCTTAGCAGGGGCAGGGGTAGGTTCACCCCTCCACTTT	CASSLAGAGVGSPLHF
TRBV7-2	TRBJ2-2	NA	NA	TGTGCCAGCAGCTTACTTAGGGGGAGCACCGGGGAGCTGTTTTTT	CASSLLRGSTGELFF
TRBV9	TRBJ1-2	NA	TRBD1	TGTGCCAGCAGCGTAGCCGGGACAGGAACCGATGGCTACACCTTC	CASSVAGTGTDGYTF
TRBV3-1/TRBV3-2	TRBJ2-3	NA	TRBD2	TGTGCCAGCAGCTCCACTAGCGGAACAGATACGCAGTATTTT	CASSSTSGTDTQYF
TRBV7-9	TRBJ2-5	NA	TRBD2	TGTGCCAGCATGGGGGTAGCGGGATTAGAGACCCAGTACTTC	CASMGVAGLETQYF
TRBV30	TRBJ1-5	once	TRBD1	TGTGCCTGGTCCGGACAGGGTTCGAGCAATCAGCCCCAGCATTTT	CAWSGQGSSNQPQHF
TRBV29-1	TRBJ2-7	NA	TRBD1	TGCAGCGTTACGGACAGGGAAGAGTACTTC	CSVTDREEYF
TRBV25-1	TRBJ2-7	NA	TRBD2	TGTGCCAGCAGTGGAGGACCATCGGGACTAGCGATCACCTACGAGCAGTACTTC	CASSGGPSGLAITYEQYF
TRBV5-6	TRBJ1-3	NA	TRBD1	TGTGCCAGCAGTTGGGGACAGACGGTCTCTGGAAACACCATATATTTT	CASSWGQTVSGNTIYF
TRBV9	TRBJ1-1	NA	TRBD1	TGTGCCAGCAGCGCCTCTGACAGGGCCACTGAAGCTTTCTTT	CASSASDRATEAFF
TRBV7-8	TRBJ2-1	once	TRBD2	TGTGCCACACCCACCGGGACTAGCGGACTACAGAGCTCCTACAATGAGCAGTTCTTC	CATPTGTSGLQSSYNEQFF
TRBV11-3	TRBJ2-3	NA	NA	TGTGCCAGCAGCGCCGGACTACCAGATACGCAGTATTTT	CASSAGLPDTQYF
TRBV3-1/TRBV3-2	TRBJ1-5	once	TRBD1	TGTGCCAGCAGCCAAGATTCGACAGGGGGCAATCAGCCCCAGCATTTT	CASSQDSTGGNQPQHF
TRBV29-1	TRBJ2-7	NA	NA	TGCAGCGTTGAAAAGGCAGGGGTGAGCTCCTACGAGCAGTACTTC	CSVEKAGVSSYEQYF
TRBV5-8	TRBJ1-5	NA	NA	TGTGCCAGCAGCTTGGAAGGTTCTCAGGAGCCCCAGCATTTT	CASSLEGSQEPQHF
TRBV10-3	TRBJ1-2	NA	NA	TGTGCCATCAGTGAGTCTTACGGGGAACGGGGCTACACCTTC	CAISESYGERGYTF
TRBV5-4	TRBJ2-5	NA	NA	TGTGCCAGCAGCGTGGGACTCCCTGGAGGGGAGACCCAGTACTTC	CASSVGLPGGETQYF
TRBV7-7	TRBJ2-1	NA	TRBD2	TGTGCCAGCAGCCCGTTGGGACTAGCGGAAAACAATGAGCAGTTCTTC	CASSPLGLAENNEQFF
TRBV6-5	TRBJ2-7	NA	TRBD2	TGTGCCAGCAGTTCCACGACTAGCGCGGCCTACGAGCAGTACTTC	CASSSTTSAAYEQYF
TRBV4-3	TRBJ2-1	NA	TRBD1	TGCGCCAGCAGCCAAGCACAGGGGGCGGCGGACAATGAGCAGTTCTTC	CASSQAQGAADNEQFF
TRBV9	TRBJ1-1	NA	TRBD1	TGTGCCAGCAGGGGACAGCCGGGCACTGAAGCTTTCTTT	CASRGQPGTEAFF
TRBV7-2	TRBJ1-2	once	NA	TGTGCCAGCAGCTCCTTCGCGGCTTTCTATGGCTACACCTTC	CASSSFAAFYGYTF
TRBV6-2/TRBV6-3	TRBJ2-1	NA	TRBD1	TGTGCCAGCAGTCTCCCCCGAGACAGGGATGAGCAGTTCTTC	CASSLPRDRDEQFF
TRBV13	TRBJ1-1	NA	TRBD1	TGTGCCAGCAGCGAAAGACAGGGAAGTACTGAAGCTTTCTTT	CASSERQGSTEAFF
TRBV9	TRBJ2-5	NA	TRBD1	TGTGCCAGCAGCGTAGTTTACTCAGGGGGCGCGGAGACCCAGTACTTC	CASSVVYSGGAETQYF
TRBV10-3	TRBJ2-7	NA	NA	TGTGCCATCAGTGACCATCAGACAGGCCCCTACGAGCAGTACTTC	CAISDHQTGPYEQYF
TRBV4-3	TRBJ2-7	NA	TRBD2	TGCGCCAGCAGCCAGACGGGGGGGAGCTACGAGCAGTACTTC	CASSQTGGSYEQYF
TRBV7-9	TRBJ2-1	NA	TRBD2	TGTGCCAGCAGCCGAAGACGGGTGGGAGGGGAGCAGTTCTTC	CASSRRRVGGEQFF
TRBV30	TRBJ1-5	NA	NA	TGTGCCTGGAGCGTAGACCCCGTGGTGCTAGGAGGGAGCTATAGCAATCAGCCCCAGCATTTT	CAWSVDPVVLGGSYSNQPQHF
TRBV25-1	TRBJ2-1	NA	NA	TGTGCCAGCAGCTTAGGGGGGGCCTACAATGAGCAGTTCTTC	CASSLGGAYNEQFF
TRBV15	TRBJ1-2	NA	NA	TGTGCCACCAGCAGAGGGGACGTCCCCGGAGGGACTGGGGTATATGGCTACACCTTC	CATSRGDVPGGTGVYGYTF
TRBV7-2	TRBJ1-5	NA	NA	TGTGCCAGCAGCTTTGCAGGCAACAATCAGCCCCAGCATTTT	CASSFAGNNQPQHF
TRBV14	TRBJ2-3	NA	NA	TGTGCCAGCAGCCAAGATACGCCCCGGGACATGCACACAGATACGCAGTATTTT	CASSQDTPRDMHTDTQYF
TRBV4-3	TRBJ2-7	NA	NA	TGCGCCAGCAGCCCGAGGGCATTCTCCTACGAGCAGTACTTC	CASSPRAFSYEQYF
TRBV27	TRBJ2-1	NA	TRBD2	TGTGCCAGCAGTCCCCTATTGGCGGGAGGAGGCTACAATGAGCAGTTCTTC	CASSPLLAGGGYNEQFF
TRBV28	TRBJ1-5	NA	TRBD1	TGTGCCAGCAGAGAAACCGGGACAGGGAAGGGCAATCAGCCCCAGCATTTT	CASRETGTGKGNQPQHF
TRBV28	TRBJ1-5	NA	TRBD1	TGTGCCAGCAGTCTAGACAGGGGAGGTCAGCCCCAGCATTTT	CASSLDRGGQPQHF
TRBV28	TRBJ2-7	NA	TRBD2	TGTGCCAGCAGTTTAGACCTGGTGGGGCTAGCGGGAGGGTCTTCCTACGAGCAGTACTTC	CASSLDLVGLAGGSSYEQYF
TRBV2	TRBJ2-1	NA	NA	TGTGCCAGCAGCGGGATCGGGTACAATGAGCAGTTCTTC	CASSGIGYNEQFF
TRBV3-1/TRBV3-2	TRBJ2-2	once	TRBD2	TGTGCCAGCCGAGCGGGAGAGAGGGCCGGGGAGCTGTTTTTT	CASRAGERAGELFF
TRBV6-5	TRBJ2-1	NA	TRBD1	TGTGCCAGCAGGGGACAGGGGCCATACAATGAGCAGTTCTTC	CASRGQGPYNEQFF
TRBV5-1	TRBJ2-5	NA	NA	TGCGCCAGCCGTGCAGGGATCCAAGAGACCCAGTACTTC	CASRAGIQETQYF
TRBV5-1	TRBJ1-1	NA	TRBD1	TGCGCCAGCAGCGTTACAGGGGGCGCGTCCACTGAAGCTTTCTTT	CASSVTGGASTEAFF
TRBV28	TRBJ2-1	NA	NA	TGTGCCAGCAGTCCATACAGGGTTGACCACAATGAGCAGTTCTTC	CASSPYRVDHNEQFF
TRBV13	TRBJ2-7	NA	TRBD2	TGTGCCAGCAGGTTTAGCGGGGAAAGATCCGAGCAGTACTTC	CASRFSGERSEQYF
TRBV11-2	TRBJ2-7	NA	TRBD1	TGTGCCAGCAGCTATCACAGGGGGATAAGCTACGAGCAGTACTTC	CASSYHRGISYEQYF
TRBV24-1	TRBJ2-5	NA	NA	TGTGCCACCAGTGATTTCAGGGGAGGGGAGACCCAGTACTTC	CATSDFRGGETQYF
TRBV5-1	TRBJ2-7	NA	NA	TGCGCCAGCAGTCCGAGGGCAGCCCCCTACGAGCAGTACTTC	CASSPRAAPYEQYF
TRBV7-7	TRBJ2-1	NA	NA	TGTGCTAGCAGCTTAGCGGCCAACAATGAGCAGTTCTTC	CASSLAANNEQFF
TRBV6-6	TRBJ1-5	NA	NA	TGTGCCAGCAGTCCGACATATAGCAATCAGCCCCAGCATTTT	CASSPTYSNQPQHF
TRBV30	TRBJ1-2	NA	TRBD1	TGTGCCTGGAGTATCCCTCATGGCGTACCGGGACAGGGCTATGGCTACACCTTC	CAWSIPHGVPGQGYGYTF
TRBV28	TRBJ2-7	NA	NA	TGTGCCAGCAGTTTTTTACTTTACGAGCAGTACTTC	CASSFLLYEQYF
TRBV7-9	TRBJ2-2	NA	TRBD1	TGTGCCAGCAGCCAGGGGGCGGCGAACACCGGGGAGCTGTTTTTT	CASSQGAANTGELFF